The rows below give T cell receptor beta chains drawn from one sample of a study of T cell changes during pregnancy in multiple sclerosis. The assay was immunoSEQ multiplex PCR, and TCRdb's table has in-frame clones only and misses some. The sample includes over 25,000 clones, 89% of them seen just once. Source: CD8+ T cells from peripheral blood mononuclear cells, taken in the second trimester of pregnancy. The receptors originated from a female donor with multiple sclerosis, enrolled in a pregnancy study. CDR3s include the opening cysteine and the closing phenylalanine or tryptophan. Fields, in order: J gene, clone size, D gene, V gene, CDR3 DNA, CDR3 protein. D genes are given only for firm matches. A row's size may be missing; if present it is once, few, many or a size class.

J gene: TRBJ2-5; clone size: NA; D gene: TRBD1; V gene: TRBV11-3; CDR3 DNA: TGTGCCAGCAGCTCATCGCATACCGGGACAGGAGAAGAGACCCAGTACTTC; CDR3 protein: CASSSSHTGTGEETQYF
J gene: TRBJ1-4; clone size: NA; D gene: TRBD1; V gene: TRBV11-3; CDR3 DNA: TGTGCCAGCAGCCATACGACAGGGGACGCGGAAAAACTGTTTTTT; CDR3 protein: CASSHTTGDAEKLFF
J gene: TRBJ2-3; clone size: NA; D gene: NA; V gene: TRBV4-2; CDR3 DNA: TGTGCCAGCAGCCAAGATCTTCCAGACTCCGGCCCCACAGATACGCAGTATTTT; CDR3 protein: CASSQDLPDSGPTDTQYF
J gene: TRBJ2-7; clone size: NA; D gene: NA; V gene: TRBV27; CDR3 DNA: TGTGCCAGCAGTTTATCAGGGGGAAGCTCCTACGAGCAGTACTTC; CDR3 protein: CASSLSGGSSYEQYF
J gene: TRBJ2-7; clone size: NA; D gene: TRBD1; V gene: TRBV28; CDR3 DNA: TGTGCCAGCAGTACAGACAGGGGATTCCCAGGGTACGAGCAGTACTTC; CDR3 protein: CASSTDRGFPGYEQYF
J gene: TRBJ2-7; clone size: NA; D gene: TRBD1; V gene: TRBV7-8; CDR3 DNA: TGTGCCAGCAGCTTAGCCCGGACAGGGACCTACGAGCAGTACTTC; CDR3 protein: CASSLARTGTYEQYF
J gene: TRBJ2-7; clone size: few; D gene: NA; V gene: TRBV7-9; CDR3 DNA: TGTGCCAGCAGCTTCACATTCTACGAGCAGTACTTC; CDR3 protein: CASSFTFYEQYF
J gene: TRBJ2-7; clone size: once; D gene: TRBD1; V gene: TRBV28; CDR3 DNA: TGTGCCAGCAGTTTACACCAGGGGGCTGAGCAGTACTTC; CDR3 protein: CASSLHQGAEQYF
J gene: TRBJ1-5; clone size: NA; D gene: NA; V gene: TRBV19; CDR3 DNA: TGTGCCAGTAGTATTTGGTTGGAGGGGAGTCAGCCCCAGCATTTT; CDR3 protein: CASSIWLEGSQPQHF
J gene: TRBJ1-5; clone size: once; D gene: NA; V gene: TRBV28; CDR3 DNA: TGTGCCATCAGCCTCCCCGAGAATCAGCCCCAGCATTTT; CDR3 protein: CAISLPENQPQHF
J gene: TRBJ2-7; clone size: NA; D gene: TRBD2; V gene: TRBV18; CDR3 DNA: TGTGCCAGCTCAGTTAGGGAGGGCCTCTACGAGCAGTACTTC; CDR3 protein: CASSVREGLYEQYF
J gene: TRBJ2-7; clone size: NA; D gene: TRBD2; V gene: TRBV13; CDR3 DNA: TGTGCCAGCAGCCCTCCGGGACTAGCGGGCGAGCAGTACTTC; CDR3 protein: CASSPPGLAGEQYF
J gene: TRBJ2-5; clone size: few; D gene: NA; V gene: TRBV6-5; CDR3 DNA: TGTGCCAGCAGTTACTCTTATCAAGAGACCCAGTACTTC; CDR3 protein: CASSYSYQETQYF
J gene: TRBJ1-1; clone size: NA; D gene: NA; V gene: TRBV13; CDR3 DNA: TGTGCCAGCAGCGCAGAACAGGGTTATAACACTGAAGCTTTCTTT; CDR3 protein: CASSAEQGYNTEAFF
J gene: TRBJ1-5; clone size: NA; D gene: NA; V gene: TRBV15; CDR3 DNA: TGTGCCACCAGCAGATCCCTACAGGGTAGCAATCAGCCCCAGCATTTT; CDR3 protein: CATSRSLQGSNQPQHF
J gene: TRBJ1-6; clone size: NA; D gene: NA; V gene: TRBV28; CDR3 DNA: TGTGCCAGCAGTACACGACAGGACTCCTATAATTCACCCCTCCACTTT; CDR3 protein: CASSTRQDSYNSPLHF
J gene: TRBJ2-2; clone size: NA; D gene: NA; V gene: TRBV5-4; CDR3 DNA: TGTGCCAGCAGCTTGGTGGCGGGGTATGCGAACACCGGGGAGCTGTTTTTT; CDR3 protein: CASSLVAGYANTGELFF
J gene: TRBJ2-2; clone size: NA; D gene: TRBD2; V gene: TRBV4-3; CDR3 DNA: TGCGCCAGCAGCCAAATTCTAGCGGGGGGATCCGGGGAGCTGTTTTTT; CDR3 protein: CASSQILAGGSGELFF
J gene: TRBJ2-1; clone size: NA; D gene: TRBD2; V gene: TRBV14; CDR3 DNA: TGTGCCAGCAGCCCATTCGGACTAGCTTACAATGAGCAGTTCTTC; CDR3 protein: CASSPFGLAYNEQFF
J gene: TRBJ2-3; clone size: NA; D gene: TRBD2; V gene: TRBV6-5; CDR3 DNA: TGTGCCAGCAGTTACAGCGGGATAGGCTCAGATACGCAGTATTTT; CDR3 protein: CASSYSGIGSDTQYF
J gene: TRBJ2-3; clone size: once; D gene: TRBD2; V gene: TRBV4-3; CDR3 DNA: TGCGCCAGCAGCCAAGACCAATCCCCCCTCCTAGTAGCGGGGGCCACAGATACGCAGTATTTT; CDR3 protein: CASSQDQSPLLVAGATDTQYF
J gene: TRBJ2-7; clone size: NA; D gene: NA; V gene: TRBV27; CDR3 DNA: TGTGCCAGCAGTCAGGGGGGTGTAGAGCAGTACTTC; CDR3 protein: CASSQGGVEQYF
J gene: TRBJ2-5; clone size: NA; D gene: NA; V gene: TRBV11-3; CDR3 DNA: TGTGCCAGCAGCTCGCCGGATTTGGGACAACAAGAGACCCAGTACTTC; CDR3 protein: CASSSPDLGQQETQYF
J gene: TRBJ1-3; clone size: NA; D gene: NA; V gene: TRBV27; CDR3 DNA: TGTGCCAGCAGGGACTTCGGAAACACCATATATTTT; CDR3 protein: CASRDFGNTIYF
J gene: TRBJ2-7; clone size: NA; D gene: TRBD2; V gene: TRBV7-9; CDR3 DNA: TGTGCCAGCAGCCCTATGGCGGGGGACTACGAGCAGTACTTC; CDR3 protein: CASSPMAGDYEQYF
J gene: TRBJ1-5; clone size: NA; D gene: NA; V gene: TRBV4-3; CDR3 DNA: TGCGCCAGCAGCCAATCCCGGACAGCAAACAATCAGCCCCAGCATTTT; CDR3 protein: CASSQSRTANNQPQHF
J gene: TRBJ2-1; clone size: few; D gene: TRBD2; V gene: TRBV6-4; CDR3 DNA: TGTGCCAGCAGTCCTTTAGCGGGAGGAGGGTACAATGAGCAGTTCTTC; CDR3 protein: CASSPLAGGGYNEQFF
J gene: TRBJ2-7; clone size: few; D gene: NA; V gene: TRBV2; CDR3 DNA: TGTGCCAGCAGTGGACTAAGCGAGCAGTACTTC; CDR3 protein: CASSGLSEQYF
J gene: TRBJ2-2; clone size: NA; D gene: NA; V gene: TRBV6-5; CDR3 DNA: TGTGCCAGCAGTCTCACTGTTGGTGTCACCGGGGAGCTGTTTTTT; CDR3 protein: CASSLTVGVTGELFF
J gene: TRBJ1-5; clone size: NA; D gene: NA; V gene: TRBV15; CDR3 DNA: TGTGCCACCAGCCCTTTGGGGGGTACGGGGTCCCAGCATTTT; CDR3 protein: CATSPLGGTGSQHF
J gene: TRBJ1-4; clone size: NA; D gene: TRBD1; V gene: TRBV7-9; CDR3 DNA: TGTGCCAGCAGCCCGACAGGGGCCGCTAATGAAAAACTGTTTTTT; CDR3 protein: CASSPTGAANEKLFF